This TCR beta chain was observed in a study of T cell repertoires in cytomegalovirus infection (dated by TCRdb to between 2018 and 2021). For the wider study: Peptide stimulations targeted recently identified HLA-C-restricted CMV epitopes, whose presentation resists viral immunomodulation, together with well-studied HLA-B-restricted epitopes. Donor HLA type was relevant to the analysis, as public TCR beta signatures indicated carriage of CMV infection together with the matching HLA type. Paper-wide results and their limitations: Cumulative frequency of public TCR beta family members discriminated carriers of CMV infection plus the relevant HLA type in this cohort and an independent roughly 320-donor cohort. The ex vivo response was dominated by HLA-C-restricted CMV-specific TCR beta clonotypes, and the single most frequent clonotype in two of eight donors was supplied by these HLA-C-restricted clonotypes.

The listed sequencing device is Illumina HiSeq 1500. TCRdb passed the public sequencing reads through fastp at Q25 and MiXCR, retaining productive beta sequences. CDR3 protein duplicates are merged, each entry listing the most common genes and DNA. The sample records roughly 90,000 distinct CDR3 sequences, 25% to 30% of which are singletons. The top ten clones comprise less than 75% of the sample. Taken with the paper, the label for treatment or condition translates to: in vitro stimulation with specific CMV peptide epitopes to enrich CMV-specific T cells. This clonotype was counted between two and nine times. Its binding antigen is unknown. The sample holds no much larger clone one base away, and base qualities are not on file. Reading from cysteine to phenylalanine, the CDR3 counts 14 amino acids. The only DNA kept is the CDR3, 42 bases in frame from the first base. Trimming takes 7 bases from V and 5 bases from J, and the germline ends sit 17 bases apart. The CDR1 and CDR2 encoded by the germline V gene are MNHEY and SVGAGI.

This TCR came from a human donor in good health (CMV status not recorded). Some clones in this sample may be carry-over from other donors' samples. The specimen was CD8+ T cells from cultured PBMCs, collected from culture after CMV antigen stimulation. Recombination joined TRBV6-5 with TRBJ2-5, and TRBD2 may be the D gene, going by 7 matching bases. The DNA reads as follows: TGTGCCAGCATGGGCAGGGGAGGGGAGGAGACCCAGTACTTC. Translated, it reads CASMGRGGEETQYF.